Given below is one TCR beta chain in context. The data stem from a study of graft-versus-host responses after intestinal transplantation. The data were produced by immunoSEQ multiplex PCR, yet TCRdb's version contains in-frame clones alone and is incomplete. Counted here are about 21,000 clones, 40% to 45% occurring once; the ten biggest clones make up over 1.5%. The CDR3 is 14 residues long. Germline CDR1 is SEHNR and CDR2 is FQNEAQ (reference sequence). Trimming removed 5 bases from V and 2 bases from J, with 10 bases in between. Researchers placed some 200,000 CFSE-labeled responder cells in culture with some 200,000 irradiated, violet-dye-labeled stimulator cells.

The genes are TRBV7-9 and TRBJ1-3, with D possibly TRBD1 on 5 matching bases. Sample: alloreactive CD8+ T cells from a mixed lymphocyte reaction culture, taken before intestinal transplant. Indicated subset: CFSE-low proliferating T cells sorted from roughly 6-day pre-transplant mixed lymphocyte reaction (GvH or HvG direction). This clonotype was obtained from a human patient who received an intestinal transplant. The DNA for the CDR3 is TGTGCCAGCAGCCCTCAGGGTCCTGGAAACACCATATATTTT. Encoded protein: CASSPQGPGNTIYF.